These 22 T cell receptor beta chains came from one sample sequenced in a study of cytomegalovirus exposure and HLA in healthy donors. The PCR had 60 Vbeta and 13 Jbeta primers. Here immunoSEQ multiplex PCR was the method, and the copy in TCRdb shows in-frame clones only, minus some. In the table there are roughly 100,000 clones, around 78% of which are singletons. The source material was PBMCs. Every receptor here comes from a man in his forties or fifties in good health and CMV-seronegative.

V gene TRBV9 combines with J gene TRBJ2-2; 8 bases agree with TRBD1. This CDR3 spans 19 amino acids. The germline gives CDR1 SGDLS, CDR2 YYNGEE. The trim removed 0 bases at V and 1 base at J, leaving 11 bases unmatched. The CDR3 sequence: CASSVGVGRGPGNTGELFF. The CDR3 coding sequence is TGTGCCAGCAGCGTAGGTGTAGGCAGGGGGCCCGGGAACACCGGGGAGCTGTTTTTT.

The gene calls are TRBV10-3 and TRBJ2-1; 13 nucleotides match TRBD2. Germline V gene sequence: CDR1 ENHRY, CDR2 SYGVKD. The trim removed 6 bases at V and 4 bases at J, leaving 6 bases unmatched. The CDR3 extends over 16 amino acids. CDR3 coding DNA: TGTGCCATCAGGGGGACTAGCGGGGCGGTATACAATGAGCAGTTCTTC. Amino acid sequence: CAIRGTSGAVYNEQFF.

The rearrangement joins TRBV5-1 to TRBJ1-5; 7 bases are a match to TRBD1. CDR3 length: 14 residues. V shed 2 bases, J shed 4 bases, and the junction held 3 bases outside the gene matches. Germline assignment: CDR1 SGHRS and CDR2 YFSETQ. DNA of the CDR3: TGCGCCAGCAGCTTTGACAGGGAGAATCAGCCCCAGCATTTT. Residues: CASSFDRENQPQHF. Full variable domain (outside the CDR3, taken from reference TRBV5-1 and TRBJ1-5): KAGVTQTPRYLIKTRGQQVTLSCSPISGHRSVSWYQQTPGQGLQFLFEYFSETQRNKGNFPGRFSGRQFSNSRSEMNVSTLELGDSALYLCASSFDRENQPQHFGDGTRLSIL.

This clone was counted a single time. The chain couples TRBV9 to TRBJ2-3; weak D call: TRBD1 (6 bases). Germline CDR1 and CDR2: SGDLS and YYNGEE. The ends were cut back, 3 bases at V and 2 bases at J, with 13 bases in the middle. The CDR3 covers 15 residues. Written as DNA, the CDR3 is TGTGCCAGCAGCGCCGCAACAGGGTACACAGATACGCAGTATTTT. This sequence encodes CASSAATGYTDTQYF. The full variable domain, its missing parts supplied by reference TRBV9 and TRBJ2-3, is DSGVTQTPKHLITATGQRVTLRCSPRSGDLSVYWYQQSLDQGLQFLIQYYNGEERAKGNILERFSAQQFPDLHSELNLSSLELGDSALYFCASSAATGYTDTQYFGPGTRLTVL.

This chain links TRBV6-6 with TRBJ2-7, with D unclear. CDR1 MNHNY and CDR2 SVGAGI come from the germline V gene (reference sequence). This CDR3 is 14 amino acids long. V lost 4 bases, J lost 2 bases, and 12 bases lay in between. The CDR3 DNA sequence: TGTGCCAGCAGTTTTCCCCCCTATACCTACGAGCAGTACTTC. This gives the protein CASSFPPYTYEQYF.

As to this clone: Other DNA sequences in this specimen translate into the identical CDR3. This rearrangement joins TRBV29-1 to TRBJ1-2; D is unclear. The CDR3 consists of 13 residues. Looked up from germline, CDR1 is SQVTM and CDR2 is ANQGSEA. V was shortened by 3 bases and J by 2 bases, with 10 bases between the two germline ends. The CDR3 bases are TGCAGCGTTGATCGGCAGGCCAACTATGGCTACACCTTC. It yields the protein CSVDRQANYGYTF. Full variable domain (rest looked up from reference TRBV29-1 and TRBJ1-2): SAVISQKPSRDICQRGTSLTIQCQVDSQVTMMFWYRQQPGQSLTLIATANQGSEATYESGFVIDKFPISRPNLTFSTLTVSNMSPEDSSIYLCSVDRQANYGYTFGSGTRLTVV.

In its sample, this clone was seen a few times. J is TRBJ1-1 and V is TRBV5-6; D unclear. The CDR3 sequence is 12 residues long. Trimming removed 5 bases from V and 9 bases from J, with 14 bases in between. Germline CDR1 SGHDT, CDR2 YYEEEE. The CDR3 region has the DNA TGTGCCAGCAGTTATGGTACGGGGAAAGCTTTCTTT. It encodes CASSYGTGKAFF.

This chain uses TRBV6-5 with TRBJ2-5; D is perhaps TRBD2 (5 bases). The V end lost 2 bases, the J end lost 1 base, and 11 bases lay between the germline ends. CDR3 size: 15 residues. Germline CDR1 and CDR2: MNHEY and SVGAGI. CDR3 loop: CASSYGAALQETQYF. Here the CDR3 DNA reads TGTGCCAGCAGTTACGGAGCGGCGCTCCAAGAGACCCAGTACTTC.

The rearrangement links TRBV6-5 to TRBJ2-1, with D hard to call. Germline CDR1 and CDR2: MNHEY and SVGAGI. The CDR3 runs to 13 residues. V was shortened by 4 bases and J by 4 bases, with 8 bases between the two germline ends. The CDR3 region is CASSLDNYNEQFF. The CDR3 DNA follows: TGTGCCAGCAGTTTAGACAATTACAATGAGCAGTTCTTC.

V usage is TRBV30 and J usage is TRBJ1-5; D gene unclear. This CDR3 contains 14 residues. Germline CDR1 reads GTSNPN; CDR2 reads SVGIG (reference sequence). The V end was cut by 0 bases, the J end by 2 bases, with 8 bases between. The CDR3 nucleotides are TGTGCCTGGAGTGTAAACAGCCGCAATCAGCCCCAGCATTTT. Translating gives CAWSVNSRNQPQHF.

The chain uses TRBV5-1 and TRBJ2-5; 8 nucleotides line up with TRBD1. The ends lost 0 bases at V and 4 bases at J; junction bases unmatched: 8. CDR3 size: 16 residues. Looked up from germline, CDR1 is SGHRS and CDR2 is YFSETQ. The CDR3 protein is CASSLVVDRGPETQYF. DNA of the CDR3: TGCGCCAGCAGCTTGGTTGTCGACAGGGGACCAGAGACCCAGTACTTC.

V and J are TRBV6-1 and TRBJ1-2; possibly TRBD1 for D (5 bases). Germline V gene lookup returns CDR1 MNHNS and CDR2 SASEGT. The CDR3 runs to 16 residues. Trimming left V 3 bases short and J 5 bases short, with 19 bases between. CDR3 sequence reads: CASSDGSGGVGYGYTF. DNA of the CDR3: TGTGCCAGCAGTGACGGGTCGGGAGGGGTGGGGTATGGCTACACCTTC.

V usage is TRBV2 and J usage is TRBJ1-5; tentative D call: TRBD1 (6 bases). This CDR3 is built from 13 residues. V lost 8 bases to trimming and J lost 3 bases, with 11 bases between them. Germline V lookup: CDR1 SNHLY, CDR2 FYNNEI. The CDR3 is CASLRTDNQPQHF. CDR3 DNA sequence: TGTGCCAGCTTGAGGACAGACAATCAGCCCCAGCATTTT.

The rearrangement links TRBV9 to TRBJ2-3, with 9 nucleotides matching TRBD2. This CDR3 region has 16 residues. V gave up 0 bases and J gave up 11 bases; unmatched junction bases: 13. Germline CDR1 is SGDLS and CDR2 is YYNGEE. CDR3 protein: CASSVGLAAPLGLQYF. The DNA of the CDR3 is TGTGCCAGCAGCGTAGGACTAGCGGCCCCCCTGGGTTTGCAGTATTTT.

The gene calls are TRBV9 and TRBJ2-7, with D possibly being TRBD2 (6 bases). This CDR3 has 14 amino acids. Germline values: CDR1 SGDLS, CDR2 YYNGEE. V shed 0 bases and J shed 2 bases, with 9 bases lying between them. The CDR3 sequence is CASSVGGAAYEQYF. CDR3 DNA: TGTGCCAGCAGCGTAGGCGGGGCAGCCTACGAGCAGTACTTC.

This chain links TRBV6-5 with TRBJ2-3; D remains unclear. The germline gives CDR1 MNHEY, CDR2 SVGAGI. V shed 5 bases and J shed 2 bases, with 11 bases lying between them. This CDR3 has 14 amino acids. The CDR3 DNA follows: TGTGCCAGCAGTGCCACAGCCCTCACAGATACGCAGTATTTT. Its protein product is CASSATALTDTQYF.

The chain carries TRBV7-9 and TRBJ1-1; a weak D match, TRBD1 (6 bases). The CDR3 runs 16 residues. CDR1 and CDR2 from the germline V gene are SEHNR and FQNEAQ (reference sequence). The germline V and J ends were trimmed by 1 base and 5 bases, with 17 bases remaining between them. For the CDR3, the DNA is TGTGCCAGCAGCTTAGTACGAGAAGGGGGTGGTACTGAAGCTTTCTTT. Its protein is CASSLVREGGGTEAFF.

This sequence joins TRBV2 and TRBJ2-1; D perhaps matches TRBD2 (6 bases). This CDR3 contains 13 residues. Germline V gene data show CDR1 as SNHLY and CDR2 as FYNNEI. V was shortened by 9 bases and J by 1 base, with 10 bases between the two germline ends. CDR3 nucleotides: TGTGCCAGTACCGGGACTTCCTACAATGAGCAGTTCTTC. It encodes CASTGTSYNEQFF.

This chain joins TRBV6-5 and TRBJ1-2; D is unclear. With 2 bases removed from V and 7 bases from J, the gap between germline ends came to 17 bases. CDR3 size: 15 residues. The germline CDR1 and CDR2 sequences are MNHEY and SVGAGI. The CDR3 sequence: CASSYGGTGSGGYTF. The CDR3 coding sequence is TGTGCCAGCAGTTACGGTGGCACGGGGTCGGGTGGCTACACCTTC.

Note on this clone: A far larger clone is a single base away, which makes a read error likely. Other DNA sequences in the same sample also yield this CDR3. The chain employs TRBV9 and TRBJ1-5; a weak D match, TRBD1 (6 bases). The V end was cut by 2 bases, the J end by 7 bases, with 16 bases between. CDR1 is SGDLS, CDR2 YYNGEE, per germline. This CDR3 region has 15 residues. This CDR3 reads CASSVAGATKQPQHF. In DNA, the CDR3 is TGTGCCAGCAGCGTGGCAGGGGCCACCAAACAGCCCCAGCATTTT.

V gene TRBV6-5 combines with J gene TRBJ1-1; 7 bases are shared with TRBD1. The junction had 9 bases not matched to a gene; V was cut back by 6 bases and J by 5 bases. The CDR3 is 14 residues long. From germline, CDR1 is MNHEY and CDR2 SVGAGI. The chain's CDR3 is CASRTFRGKTEAFF. In DNA form, the CDR3 reads TGTGCCAGCAGAACCTTCAGGGGGAAGACTGAAGCTTTCTTT.

V and J are TRBV5-4 and TRBJ2-1; 9 bases are shared with TRBD2. Per the germline V gene, CDR1 is SGHNT and CDR2 is YYREEE (reference sequence). The CDR3 covers 14 residues. The V and J ends lost 0 bases and 9 bases, in that order; junction bases with no gene match: 4. CDR3 residues: CASSLGGGAGEQFF. The CDR3 nucleotides are TGTGCCAGCAGCTTGGGCGGGGGGGCGGGTGAGCAGTTCTTC.